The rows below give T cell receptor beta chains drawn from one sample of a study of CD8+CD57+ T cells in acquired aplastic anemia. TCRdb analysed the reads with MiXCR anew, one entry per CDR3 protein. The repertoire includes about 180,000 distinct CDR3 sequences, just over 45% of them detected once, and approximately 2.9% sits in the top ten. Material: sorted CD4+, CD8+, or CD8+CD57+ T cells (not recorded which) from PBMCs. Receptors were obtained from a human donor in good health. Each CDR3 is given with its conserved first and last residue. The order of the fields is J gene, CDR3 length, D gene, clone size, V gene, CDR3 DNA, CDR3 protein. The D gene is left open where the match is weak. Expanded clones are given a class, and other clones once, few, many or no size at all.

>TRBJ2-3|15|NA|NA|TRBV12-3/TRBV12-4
TGTGCCAGCAGTTTTCTGCAGGAGGGCTCAGATACGCAGTATTTT
CASSFLQEGSDTQYF
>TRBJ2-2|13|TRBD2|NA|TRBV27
TGTGCCAGCAGGAAGCGGGAGAACGGGGAGCTGTTTTTT
CASRKRENGELFF
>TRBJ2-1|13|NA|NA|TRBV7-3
TGTGCCAGCAGCTCCACCCAGAACAATGAGCAGTTCTTC
CASSSTQNNEQFF
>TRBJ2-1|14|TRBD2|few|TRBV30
TGTGCCTGGAGTGCCGGTGGACTAGCACATGAGCAGTTCTTC
CAWSAGGLAHEQFF
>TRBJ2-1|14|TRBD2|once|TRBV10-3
TGTGCCATCACGGCTAGCGGGGGATACAATGAGCAGTTCTTC
CAITASGGYNEQFF
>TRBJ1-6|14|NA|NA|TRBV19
TGTGCCAGTAGTACGAGGGAGGTAGAATCACCCCTCCACTTT
CASSTREVESPLHF
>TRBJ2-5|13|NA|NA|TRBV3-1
TGTGCCAGCAGCGGAACAGGGTGGGAGACCCAGTACTTC
CASSGTGWETQYF
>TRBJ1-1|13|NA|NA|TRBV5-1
TGCGCCAGCAGCTGGGTCAGGGAGACTGAAGCTTTCTTT
CASSWVRETEAFF
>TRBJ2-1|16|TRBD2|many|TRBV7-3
TGTGCCAGCAGCTTAACGTTGCTAGCGGGACACAATGAGCAGTTCTTC
CASSLTLLAGHNEQFF
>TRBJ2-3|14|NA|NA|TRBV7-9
TGTGCCAGCAGCTTACCGGGGGGCAGGCATACGCAGTATTTT
CASSLPGGRHTQYF
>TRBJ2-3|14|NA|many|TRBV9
TGTGCCAGCAGCGTAGAGGCAGCCACAGATACGCAGTATTTT
CASSVEAATDTQYF
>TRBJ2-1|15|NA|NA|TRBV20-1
TGCAGTGCTAGATATACAGGGATCTCCTACAATGAGCAGTTCTTC
CSARYTGISYNEQFF
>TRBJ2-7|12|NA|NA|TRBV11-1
TGTGCCAGCGCGACTAGTTACTACGAGCAGTACTTC
CASATSYYEQYF
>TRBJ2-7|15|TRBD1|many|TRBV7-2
TGTGCCAGCAGCTTAGTACCGGACAGGGAATACGAGCAGTACTTC
CASSLVPDREYEQYF
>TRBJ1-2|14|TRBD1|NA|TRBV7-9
TGTGCCAGCAGCTTAGCTGGGACAGGCTATGGCTACACCTTC
CASSLAGTGYGYTF
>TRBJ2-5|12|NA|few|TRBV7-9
TGTGCCAGCAGCTTACTACTGGAGACCCAGTACTTC
CASSLLLETQYF
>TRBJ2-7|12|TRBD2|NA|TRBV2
TGTGCCTGCGGGGGGGGGGGCTACGAGCAGTACTTC
CACGGGGYEQYF
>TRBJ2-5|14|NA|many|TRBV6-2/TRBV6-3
TGTGCCAGCAGATCCCGAGTTTCCGGGGAGACCCAGTACTTC
CASRSRVSGETQYF
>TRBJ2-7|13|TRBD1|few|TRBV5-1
TGCGCCACCTCGGACAGGAGTTCCTACGAGCAGTACTTC
CATSDRSSYEQYF
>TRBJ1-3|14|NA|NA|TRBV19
TGTGCCAGTAGAGTTACCGACTCTGGAAACACCATATATTTT
CASRVTDSGNTIYF
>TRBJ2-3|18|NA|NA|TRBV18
TGTGCCAGCTCACCTCCCCGCGGGATGGGGGGAAGCACAGATACGCAGTATTTT
CASSPPRGMGGSTDTQYF
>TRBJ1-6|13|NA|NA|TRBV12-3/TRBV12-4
TGTGCCAGCACCCCTCAATCGGAGGGCCCCCTCCACTTT
CASTPQSEGPLHF
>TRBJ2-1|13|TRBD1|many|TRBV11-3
TGTGCCAGCAGCTCACAGGGGCGCTATGAGCAGTTCTTC
CASSSQGRYEQFF
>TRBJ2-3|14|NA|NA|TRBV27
TGTGCCAGCATCCGTCGGGTGGGCACAGATACGCAGTATTTT
CASIRRVGTDTQYF
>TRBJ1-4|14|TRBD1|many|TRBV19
TGTGCCAGTAGAACAGGGGAAACTAATGAAAAACTGTTTTTT
CASRTGETNEKLFF
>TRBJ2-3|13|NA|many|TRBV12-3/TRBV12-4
TGTGCCAGCAGCGCGAGGAGCACAGATACGCAGTATTTT
CASSARSTDTQYF
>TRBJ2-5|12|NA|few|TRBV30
TGTGCCTGGAGTCAGGGGCAAGAGACCCAGTACTTC
CAWSQGQETQYF
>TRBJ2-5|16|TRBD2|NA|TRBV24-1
TGTGCCACCAGTGGGGCTAGCGGGAGGGAGGGAGAGACCCAGTACTTC
CATSGASGREGETQYF
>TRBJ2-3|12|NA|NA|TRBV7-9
TGTGCCAGCAGCCCAGGGGTTGATACGCAGTATTTT
CASSPGVDTQYF
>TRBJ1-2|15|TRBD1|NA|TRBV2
TGTGCCAGCAAACCCTTTGGGACAGGCTCTCATGGCTACACCTTC
CASKPFGTGSHGYTF
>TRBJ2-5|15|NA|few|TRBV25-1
TGTGCCAGCAGTAGAAAGCCAGGGCTTGGGGAGACCCAGTACTTC
CASSRKPGLGETQYF
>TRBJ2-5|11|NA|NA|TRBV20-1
TGCAGTGCTAGTATCGGGGAGACCCAGTACTTC
CSASIGETQYF
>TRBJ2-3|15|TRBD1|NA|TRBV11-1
TGTGCCAGCAGCTTAGGGGACAGGGAAACAGATACGCAGTATTTT
CASSLGDRETDTQYF
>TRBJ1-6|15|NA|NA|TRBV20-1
TGCAGTGCTCCAACAGTGAGCTCCTATAATTCACCCCTCCACTTT
CSAPTVSSYNSPLHF
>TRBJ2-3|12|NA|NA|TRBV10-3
TGTGCCATCAGTGAGACCACAGATACGCAGTATTTT
CAISETTDTQYF
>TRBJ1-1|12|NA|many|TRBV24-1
TGTGCCACCAGTGATTTCGTCACTGAAGCTTTCTTT
CATSDFVTEAFF
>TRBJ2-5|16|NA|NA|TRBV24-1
TGTGCCACCAGTGATTTGACGACAGGAGGTCAAGAGACCCAGTACTTC
CATSDLTTGGQETQYF
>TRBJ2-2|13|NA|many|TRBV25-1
TGTGCCAGCAGTGATCGGCACACCGGGGAGCTGTTTTTT
CASSDRHTGELFF
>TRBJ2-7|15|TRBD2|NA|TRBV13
TGTGCCAGCAAGGCGGCCGGGACTATAGCCAACGAGCAGTACTTC
CASKAAGTIANEQYF
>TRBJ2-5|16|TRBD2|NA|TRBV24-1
TGTGCCACCAGTGATTTAACTAGCGGGAGACCAGAGACCCAGTACTTC
CATSDLTSGRPETQYF